Listed below are T cell receptor beta chains from one sample, sequenced in a study of STAT5B mutations in CD4+ large granular lymphocyte leukemia. Profiling relied on immunoSEQ multiplex PCR, and the TCRdb table lists in-frame clones only, not all of them. The table shows about 6,300 clones, with roughly 70% occurring only once. Sequences were obtained from PBMCs. Every receptor here comes from a woman in her seventies with CD4+ T-cell large granular lymphocyte leukemia. Both conserved end residues are part of each CDR3. Fields, in order: D gene, clone size, V gene, J gene, CDR3 protein, CDR3 DNA. A D gene is named only where the DNA matches it firmly. Size tells how often a clone was seen (once, few, many) or the class of an expanded clone, and some rows leave it out.

.	.	TRBV14	TRBJ2-5	CASSQQDQETQYF	TGTGCCAGCAGCCAACAGGATCAAGAGACCCAGTACTTC
TRBD2	.	TRBV7-8	TRBJ2-2	CASSSGPGLAVTGELFF	TGTGCCAGCAGCTCCGGACCGGGACTAGCGGTAACCGGGGAGCTGTTTTTT
TRBD1	medium-sized	TRBV7-2	TRBJ1-5	CASSPSTGQGYPQHF	TGTGCCAGCAGCCCGTCCACGGGACAGGGGTACCCCCAGCATTTT
TRBD1	.	TRBV7-9	TRBJ2-5	CASRRDRAWGTTQYF	TGTGCCAGCAGGCGGGACAGGGCGTGGGGGACGACCCAGTACTTC
.	.	TRBV28	TRBJ2-3	CASSSRSPVSTDTQYF	TGTGCCAGCAGTTCCCGCTCACCTGTTAGCACAGATACGCAGTATTTT
.	.	TRBV20-1	TRBJ1-1	CSAPGGAEAFF	TGCAGTGCCCCCGGGGGGGCTGAAGCTTTCTTT
TRBD2	.	TRBV10-3	TRBJ2-7	CAILSGLLHEQYF	TGTGCCATTCTTAGCGGGCTCCTCCACGAGCAGTACTTC
.	.	TRBV10-1	TRBJ2-7	CASSEPPPSYNSYEQYF	TGCGCCAGCAGTGAACCCCCCCCCAGCTACAATTCCTACGAGCAGTACTTC
.	.	TRBV27	TRBJ1-1	CASSLSAGGAWGTEAFF	TGTGCCAGCAGTTTATCTGCGGGGGGCGCTTGGGGGACTGAAGCTTTCTTT
.	.	TRBV4-1	TRBJ2-3	CASSPLGKGTDTQYF	TGCGCCAGCAGCCCATTAGGGAAGGGCACAGATACGCAGTATTTT
.	.	TRBV19	TRBJ1-6	CASSSGQGDSPLHF	TGTGCCAGTAGTTCGGGACAAGGAGATTCACCCCTCCACTTT
TRBD1	.	TRBV19	TRBJ2-5	CASSIAGQGQETQYF	TGTGCCAGTAGTATAGCAGGACAGGGCCAAGAGACCCAGTACTTC
.	.	TRBV4-1	TRBJ2-1	CASSQAPREPRHYNEQFF	TGCGCCAGCAGCCAAGCGCCCCGCGAGCCACGACACTACAATGAGCAGTTCTTC
.	few	TRBV4-1	TRBJ1-2	CASSQSRDTYGYTF	TGCGCCAGCAGCCAGTCCCGGGACACCTATGGCTACACCTTC
TRBD2	.	TRBV19	TRBJ2-3	CASRSRGGNTQYF	TGTGCCAGTAGATCCCGGGGGGGAAATACGCAGTATTTT
.	few	TRBV6-5	TRBJ1-2	CASRGSANYGYTF	TGTGCCAGCAGGGGGTCAGCTAACTATGGCTACACCTTC
TRBD1	.	TRBV7-6	TRBJ1-1	CASSRDRNTEAFF	TGTGCCAGCAGCCGGGACAGAAACACTGAAGCTTTCTTT
.	medium-sized	TRBV4-1	TRBJ1-4	CASSQSGGIGEKLFF	TGCGCCAGCAGCCAGAGCGGAGGAATCGGGGAAAAACTGTTTTTT
.	.	TRBV5-1	TRBJ1-6	CASSLVGLRRAYNSPLHF	TGCGCCAGCAGCTTGGTCGGACTCCGTAGGGCCTATAATTCACCCCTCCACTTT
TRBD1	.	TRBV5-4	TRBJ1-2	CASSSEDRVNYGYTF	TGTGCCAGCAGCTCAGAGGACAGGGTTAACTATGGCTACACCTTC